The T cell receptor (beta chain) described here comes from a study of shared clonotypes between healthy human individuals. Study conclusions and caveats: The four-donor shared clonotypes exceeded non-shared clonotypes in generation probability, with non-shared ones scoring lower. Sampling was confined to blood; repertoires within tissues likely differ. Larger estimated richness was generally seen in naive subsets than in memory subsets.

Deep was the level used in running the assay. Some clones are missing from TCRdb's copy, which holds only in-frame ones; the method was immunoSEQ multiplex PCR. The sample records approximately 1,500,000 clones, roughly 98% being singletons. Worth noting for this clone: The antigen remains undetermined.

Germline V lookup: CDR1 SGHVS, CDR2 FQNEAQ. The CDR3 sequence is 14 residues long. V dropped 3 bases and J dropped 4 bases, with 10 bases sitting between them. The origin of this receptor is a man aged 25 to 45 in good health. The chain combines TRBV7-8 with TRBJ2-1, with D possibly TRBD1 on 5 matching bases. Material: naive CD4+ T cells sorted from blood. As for subset: CD45RA+ positively selected. The CDR3 protein is CASSFGDSYNEQFF. The DNA for the CDR3 is TGTGCCAGCAGCTTCGGTGACAGTTACAATGAGCAGTTCTTC.